This entry lists 17 T cell receptor beta chains sequenced from one sample in a study of T-cell reconstitution after alpha-beta-depleted transplantation in children. As it was prepared, the TCRbeta library received unique molecular identifiers. Using its own MiXCR run on the PCR reads, TCRdb lists one record per CDR3 protein. The profile shows a few hundred thousand distinct CDR3 sequences, 15% to 20% of them singletons. Source: PBMCs, mostly from graft donor cells, taken 360 days after TCRalphabeta/CD19-depleted stem cell transplant. These receptor sequences come from a boy in the first two years of life who had a stem cell transplant for Wiskott-Aldrich syndrome, so the T cells may come from the graft donor.

The chain combines TRBV7-9 with TRBJ2-5; D is undetermined. V was cut by 5 bases and J by 0 bases, with 13 bases left in between. The CDR3 consists of 15 residues. Germline V CDR1 and CDR2: SEHNR, FQNEAQ (reference sequence). The CDR3 region is CASSIPLWYQETQYF. For the CDR3, the DNA is TGTGCCAGCAGCATACCTCTGTGGTACCAAGAGACCCAGTACTTC.

This clonotype was seen more than once but under ten times. The rearrangement uses TRBV5-4 and TRBJ2-7; D unclear. The CDR3 sequence is 16 residues long. Trimming removed 4 bases from V and 0 bases from J, with 17 bases in between. Germline V CDR1 and CDR2: SGHNT, YYREEE (reference sequence). CDR3: CASSLGPDLPSYEQYF. In DNA form, the CDR3 reads TGTGCCAGCAGCCTCGGGCCCGACCTCCCCTCCTACGAGCAGTACTTC.

The genes are TRBV6-2 or TRBV6-3 and TRBJ1-1; 8 bases are a match to TRBD1. Germline V gene lookup returns CDR1 MNHEY and CDR2 SVGEGT. The CDR3 is made up of 14 amino acids. With V trimmed by 6 bases and J by 6 bases, 9 bases remained unmatched. The CDR3 region is CASRLDRVVAEAFF. CDR3 nucleotide sequence: TGTGCCAGCAGACTGGACAGGGTTGTCGCTGAAGCTTTCTTT.

The chain combines TRBV5-1 with TRBJ2-1; D is unresolved. The CDR3 extends over 12 amino acids. The germline V gene encodes CDR1 SGHRS and CDR2 YFSETQ. Trimming left V 5 bases short and J 7 bases short, with 10 bases between. CDR3 amino acids: CASRGILNEQFF. In DNA, the CDR3 is TGCGCCAGCAGAGGGATTCTGAATGAGCAGTTCTTC.

This clonotype was seen repeatedly, ten times or more. The chain joins TRBV2 to TRBJ2-1; D gene unclear. Looked up from germline, CDR1 is SNHLY and CDR2 is FYNNEI. V lost 7 bases to trimming and J lost 4 bases, with 17 bases between them. The length of the CDR3 is 15 residues. CDR3 sequence reads: CASTDGLIRYNEQFF. The CDR3 bases are TGTGCCAGCACGGACGGTTTAATTCGGTACAATGAGCAGTTCTTC.

This clonotype has only a few counts. The chain links TRBV15 to TRBJ2-1; D may be TRBD2 (6 bases). Germline loops: CDR1 LNHNV, CDR2 YYDKDF (reference sequence). CDR3 length: 15 amino acids. V lost 3 bases and J 8 bases, leaving 17 bases between the germline ends. CDR3 sequence: CATSSLTLAVDEQFF. The CDR3 region has the DNA TGTGCCACCAGCAGCCTGACCTTAGCGGTTGATGAGCAGTTCTTC.

At least ten counts were recorded for this clonotype. The rearrangement uses TRBV4-1 and TRBJ1-1; unclear D gene. Looked up from germline, CDR1 is MGHRA and CDR2 is YSYEKL. V dropped 3 bases and J dropped 6 bases, with 5 bases sitting between them. The CDR3 totals 11 residues. CDR3: CASSHRSEAFF. The CDR3 nucleotides read TGCGCCAGCAGCCATCGATCTGAAGCTTTCTTT.

The chain carries TRBV20-1 and TRBJ1-3; maybe TRBD1 (6 bases). The CDR3 covers 14 residues. The germline gives CDR1 DFQATT, CDR2 SNEGSKA (reference sequence). V was cut by 5 bases and J by 0 bases, with 11 bases left in between. CDR3 in amino acids: CSAARGVSGNTIYF. In nucleotides, the CDR3 is TGCAGTGCTGCCAGGGGAGTCTCTGGAAACACCATATATTTT.

This chain connects TRBV29-1 to TRBJ2-1; 7 nucleotides agree with TRBD1. CDR1 is SQVTM and CDR2 is ANQGSEA in the germline V gene. The CDR3 extends over 12 amino acids. With 3 bases clipped from V and 5 bases from J, the junction kept 1 base outside the gene matches. The CDR3, as DNA: TGCAGCGTTGAGAGGGGGCACAATGAGCAGTTCTTC. This encodes CSVERGHNEQFF.

This clonotype was seen ten or more times. The chain uses TRBV5-1 and TRBJ2-2; 10 nucleotides agree with TRBD2. Germline CDR1 reads SGHRS; CDR2 reads YFSETQ. The CDR3 has 17 amino acids. The ends lost 3 bases at V and 2 bases at J; junction bases unmatched: 7. The CDR3 sequence is CASSSETSGFNTGELFF. The CDR3 DNA reads TGCGCCAGCAGCTCTGAGACTAGCGGGTTCAACACCGGGGAGCTGTTTTTT.

This clonotype has a handful of counts. The gene calls are TRBV6-5 and TRBJ1-2, with 7 bases identical to TRBD1. The germline V gene encodes CDR1 MNHEY and CDR2 SVGAGI. J lost 8 bases, V lost 4 bases, and 7 bases had no gene match. The CDR3 loop spans 13 amino acids. CDR3 coding DNA: TGTGCCAGCAGTTCACCTTACAGGGGCGGCTACACCTTC. Translating gives CASSSPYRGGYTF.

This clonotype was picked up many times. The V and J genes are TRBV18 and TRBJ2-7; 11 nucleotides match TRBD2. CDR3 length equals 16 residues. Trimming at V came to 2 bases and at J to 0 bases, leaving 3 bases not matched to a gene. The V gene's germline CDR1 is KGHSH and CDR2 LQKENI. CDR3 sequence reads: CASSPTGTSGSYEQYF. CDR3 coding DNA: TGTGCCAGCTCACCAACCGGGACTAGCGGCTCCTACGAGCAGTACTTC.

The chain couples TRBV7-2 to TRBJ2-7; D is uncertain. With 7 bases removed from V and 1 base from J, the gap between germline ends came to 11 bases. Germline V gene lookup returns CDR1 SGHTA and CDR2 FQGNSA. This CDR3 is built from 13 residues. The CDR3 loop reads CASTPELSYEQYF. The CDR3 DNA reads as TGTGCCAGCACCCCAGAACTATCCTACGAGCAGTACTTC.

This clonotype was picked up many times. This sequence joins TRBV12-3 or TRBV12-4 and TRBJ2-2, with D unresolved. The CDR3 length is 16 residues. V was clipped by 3 bases and J by 0 bases, with 11 bases between them. CDR3 coding DNA: TGTGCCAGCAGTTTGGTTCCACCCCCGAACACCGGGGAGCTGTTTTTT. Protein sequence: CASSLVPPPNTGELFF.

The CDR3 coding sequence is TGTGCCAGCTCACCAGTGACTAGCGGGAGGCACAATGAGCAGTTCTTC. This gives the protein CASSPVTSGRHNEQFF. The rearrangement joins TRBV18 to TRBJ2-1, with 13 positions matching TRBD2. The CDR3 sequence is 16 residues long. Germline V CDR1 and CDR2: KGHSH, LQKENI. J gave up 5 bases and V 2 bases, and 3 bases lay outside the gene matches.

The V and J genes are TRBV12-3 or TRBV12-4 and TRBJ2-3, with a tentative D call TRBD1 (6 bases). The CDR3 is 15 residues long. V lost 6 bases to trimming and J lost 2 bases, with 15 bases between them. DNA for the CDR3: TGTGCCAGCAGAGCAGGGGCCTCGGTCACAGATACGCAGTATTTT. Its translation: CASRAGASVTDTQYF.

This clonotype was seen a handful of times. The CDR3 nucleotides read TGTGCCAGCAGCTATGACCATACCCTATCATACGAGCAGTACTTC. Translated, it gives CASSYDHTLSYEQYF. The chain has TRBV7-2 and TRBJ2-7; D is undetermined. CDR1 is SGHTA, CDR2 FQGNSA, per germline. V lost 4 bases and J lost 4, with 17 bases in between. This CDR3 comprises 15 residues.